These 23 T cell receptor beta chains were sequenced from one sample in a study of control samples from healthy donors and cancer patients. Clones were sequenced by immunoSEQ multiplex PCR, and TCRdb holds only the in-frame ones, with some missing. In the table there are roughly 130,000 clones, approximately 95% of which are singletons. Sequencing was carried out using blood. These receptors were taken from a man aged 25 to 40 in good health.

This chain uses TRBV18 with TRBJ2-3; 9 bases match TRBD2. In germline, CDR1 is KGHSH, CDR2 LQKENI. V dropped 1 base and J dropped 2; count of bases not matched to a gene: 7. The length of the CDR3 is 17 residues. This chain's CDR3 is CASSPRAAGGATDTQYF. The DNA for the CDR3 is TGTGCCAGCTCACCACGAGCGGCGGGGGGGGCCACAGATACGCAGTATTTT.

The gene calls are TRBV5-1 and TRBJ1-1; D might be TRBD1 (6 bases). This CDR3 contains 12 residues. The germline V and J ends were trimmed by 1 base and 5 bases, with 6 bases remaining between them. Germline CDR1 reads SGHRS; CDR2 reads YFSETQ. CDR3 in amino acids: CASSLRGTEAFF. CDR3 sequence (DNA): TGCGCCAGCAGCTTGAGGGGGACTGAAGCTTTCTTT. Drawing the rest from reference TRBV5-1 and TRBJ1-1, the complete variable domain is KAGVTQTPRYLIKTRGQQVTLSCSPISGHRSVSWYQQTPGQGLQFLFEYFSETQRNKGNFPGRFSGRQFSNSRSEMNVSTLELGDSALYLCASSLRGTEAFFGQGTRLTVV.

The genes are TRBV18 and TRBJ1-1; TRBD1 aligns across 7 bases. V gave up 6 bases and J gave up 5 bases; unmatched junction bases: 6. Germline CDR1 reads KGHSH; CDR2 reads LQKENI. The CDR3 is 13 residues long. The CDR3 spells CASSNQGGTEAFF. CDR3 nucleotides: TGTGCCAGCTCCAATCAGGGGGGAACTGAAGCTTTCTTT. The full variable domain, its missing parts supplied by reference TRBV18 and TRBJ1-1, is NAGVMQNPRHLVRRRGQEARLRCSPMKGHSHVYWYRQLPEEGLKFMVYLQKENIIDESGMPKERFSAEFPKEGPSILRIQQVVRGDSAAYFCASSNQGGTEAFFGQGTRLTVV.

The chain recombines TRBV5-6 with TRBJ2-7; TRBD2 aligns across 11 bases. The CDR3 spans 15 residues. V shed 6 bases, J shed 2 bases, and the junction held 7 bases outside the gene matches. The germline V gene encodes CDR1 SGHDT and CDR2 YYEEEE. This CDR3 is CASTRGLADTYEQYF. DNA for the CDR3: TGTGCCAGCACGAGGGGACTAGCGGATACCTACGAGCAGTACTTC.

The V call is TRBV6-4, the J call TRBJ1-1; D is unclear. This CDR3 comprises 15 residues. The V and J ends lost 5 bases and 7 bases respectively, with 20 bases between them. Germline V lookup: CDR1 MRHNA, CDR2 SNTAGT. CDR3 coding DNA: TGTGCCAGCAGTCCCGAGTCAGACCGAGGCGATGAAGCTTTCTTT. Translated, it gives CASSPESDRGDEAFF.

The chain uses TRBV10-3 and TRBJ2-7; D gene ambiguous. Germline V gene lookup returns CDR1 ENHRY and CDR2 SYGVKD. V was shortened by 11 bases and J by 7 bases, with 9 bases between the two germline ends. The CDR3 loop spans 9 amino acids. Written as DNA, the CDR3 is TGTGCCTCACCGGAGGAGCAGTACTTC. Its protein product is CASPEEQYF.

The chain is built from TRBV10-3 and TRBJ1-1; D is unclear. The V and J ends lost 3 bases and 10 bases respectively, with 12 bases between them. The CDR3 length is 12 residues. The V gene's germline CDR1 is ENHRY and CDR2 SYGVKD. The CDR3 DNA reads TGTGCCATCAGTGACTCGGGCACGGGAGCTTTCTTT. It codes for CAISDSGTGAFF.

This chain links TRBV27 with TRBJ2-3, with unresolved D. This CDR3 is 14 amino acids long. Germline CDR1 MNHEY, CDR2 SMNVEV (reference sequence). V lost 0 bases to trimming and J lost 1 base, with 5 bases between them. The CDR3 DNA sequence: TGTGCCAGCAGTTTATCTCAGGGCACAGATACGCAGTATTTT. Residues: CASSLSQGTDTQYF.

The V and J genes are TRBV6-5 and TRBJ2-3; D uncertain. V was clipped by 4 bases and J by 3 bases, with 11 bases between them. In germline, CDR1 is MNHEY, CDR2 SVGAGI. CDR3 length: 14 residues. CDR3 protein: CASSLEPNTDTQYF. In DNA form, the CDR3 reads TGTGCCAGCAGTTTAGAACCAAATACAGATACGCAGTATTTT.

The chain is built from TRBV6-6 and TRBJ2-1, with TRBD1 as a possible D gene (7 bases). With 8 bases removed from V and 4 bases from J, the gap between germline ends came to 18 bases. The CDR3 has 15 amino acids. Germline V gene data show CDR1 as MNHNY and CDR2 as SVGAGI (reference sequence). The CDR3 DNA is TGTGCCAGCCGACATCCAGGGGGGTCATACAATGAGCAGTTCTTC. Its protein is CASRHPGGSYNEQFF.

This clone has a single count. The genes are TRBV6-4 and TRBJ2-3; D is ambiguous. The V end was cut by 3 bases, the J end by 2 bases, with 9 bases between. The germline V gene has CDR1 MRHNA and CDR2 SNTAGT. This CDR3 is 14 amino acids long. For the CDR3, the DNA is TGTGCCAGCAGTGAAGGCCTGGACACAGATACGCAGTATTTT. This sequence encodes CASSEGLDTDTQYF.

This chain uses TRBV4-1 with TRBJ1-3, with D unclear. Germline assignment: CDR1 MGHRA and CDR2 YSYEKL. V was cut by 0 bases and J by 4 bases, with 13 bases left in between. The CDR3 length is 16 residues. CDR3 sequence reads: CASSQDNDPPGNTIYF. The CDR3, as DNA: TGCGCCAGCAGCCAAGATAATGACCCTCCGGGAAACACCATATATTTT.

This chain uses TRBV9 with TRBJ1-3; D perhaps matches TRBD1 (6 bases). The V end lost 3 bases, the J end lost 0 bases, and 10 bases lay between the germline ends. The CDR3 totals 15 residues. CDR1 is SGDLS, CDR2 YYNGEE, per germline. CDR3: CASSETGSSGNTIYF. The CDR3 region has the DNA TGTGCCAGCAGCGAAACAGGGAGCTCTGGAAACACCATATATTTT.

The CDR3 protein is CASSPTDGNTIYF. In nucleotides, the CDR3 is TGTGCCAGCAGCCCTACGGATGGAAACACCATATATTTT. The chain recombines TRBV9 with TRBJ1-3; D gene unclear. Looked up from germline, CDR1 is SGDLS and CDR2 is YYNGEE. V shed 4 bases and J shed 3 bases, with 8 bases lying between them. CDR3 length: 13 amino acids. The complete variable domain, with remaining parts taken from reference TRBV9 and TRBJ1-3, reads DSGVTQTPKHLITATGQRVTLRCSPRSGDLSVYWYQQSLDQGLQFLIQYYNGEERAKGNILERFSAQQFPDLHSELNLSSLELGDSALYFCASSPTDGNTIYFGEGSWLTVV.

CDR3 in amino acids: CASSYPGQGGYGYTF. Here the CDR3 DNA reads TGTGCCAGTAGTTACCCGGGACAGGGGGGCTATGGCTACACCTTC. The chain joins TRBV19 to TRBJ1-2; 11 positions agree with TRBD1. Germline V gene sequence: CDR1 LNHDA, CDR2 SQIVND (reference sequence). V was pared by 5 bases and J by 4 bases, with 6 bases of the junction left unmatched. The CDR3 loop spans 15 amino acids.

The chain has TRBV2 and TRBJ1-2; the D gene is possibly TRBD1 (5 bases). The length of the CDR3 is 16 residues. Trimming removed 3 bases from V and 0 bases from J, with 14 bases in between. CDR1 and CDR2 from the germline V gene are SNHLY and FYNNEI. The CDR3 DNA reads as TGTGCCAGCAGTGAGGGGCAGGAGAGTCCTAACTATGGCTACACCTTC. Protein product: CASSEGQESPNYGYTF.

V usage is TRBV5-1 and J usage is TRBJ1-4; 8 bases agree with TRBD1. The CDR3 covers 15 residues. Germline loops: CDR1 SGHRS, CDR2 YFSETQ. V shed 2 bases and J 7 bases; nucleotides not matched to a gene: 7. CDR3: CASSFTGGWSEKLFF. Here the CDR3 DNA reads TGCGCCAGCAGCTTCACAGGGGGATGGAGTGAAAAACTGTTTTTT.

The rearrangement uses TRBV7-9 and TRBJ1-3; 9 positions match TRBD1. Losses at the gene ends were 4 bases for V and 4 bases for J; bases not matched to a gene: 11. The CDR3 runs to 17 residues. Germline-derived CDR1 and CDR2 are SEHNR and FQNEAQ (reference sequence). The chain's CDR3 is CASSSVHRTGDGNTIYF. The CDR3 nucleotides read TGTGCCAGCAGCTCCGTCCACCGGACAGGGGACGGAAACACCATATATTTT.

J is TRBJ2-3 and V is TRBV4-3, with D hard to call. CDR3 size: 18 residues. Germline loops: CDR1 LGHNA, CDR2 YSLEER. Trimming took 0 bases from V and 1 from J, leaving 17 bases between them. The CDR3 loop reads CASSQDGESRPRTDTQYF. The CDR3 DNA follows: TGCGCCAGCAGCCAAGATGGTGAGTCGAGGCCCCGCACAGATACGCAGTATTTT.

The chain links TRBV7-8 to TRBJ2-1; D perhaps matches TRBD2 (6 bases). CDR1 is SGHVS and CDR2 is FQNEAQ in the germline V gene. V dropped 9 bases and J dropped 4 bases, with 13 bases sitting between them. The CDR3 consists of 13 residues. The CDR3 sequence: CASLRDSYNEQFF. For the CDR3, the DNA is TGTGCCAGTTTACGGGACTCTTACAATGAGCAGTTCTTC.

The rearrangement joins TRBV23-1 to TRBJ1-3, with D uncertain. TRBV23-1 is identified as an open reading frame with a role that is uncertain. Trimming removed 3 bases at V and 0 bases at J, with 15 bases between. The CDR3 length is 17 residues. The CDR3 protein is CASSQFPPGSSGNTIYF. The CDR3 nucleotides are TGCGCCAGCAGTCAGTTTCCGCCGGGGAGCTCTGGAAACACCATATATTTT.

This clone was picked up one time. The chain recombines TRBV12-5 with TRBJ1-5; 8 nucleotides line up with TRBD1. CDR1 and CDR2 (germline): LGHNT, FRNRAP. V was pared by 10 bases and J by 3 bases, with 8 bases of the junction left unmatched. The CDR3 totals 14 residues. CDR3 sequence reads: CAKLDRDSNQPQHF. The CDR3 DNA follows: TGTGCTAAATTGGACAGGGATTCCAATCAGCCCCAGCATTTT.

The chain is built from TRBV6-2 or TRBV6-3 and TRBJ2-1; perhaps TRBD1 as D (5 bases). Germline V gene lookup returns CDR1 MNHEY and CDR2 SVGEGT. Trimming cost V 2 bases and J 4 bases, with 12 bases left between them. The CDR3 contains 15 residues. CDR3 protein: CASSYQGVGYNEQFF. In nucleotides, the CDR3 is TGTGCCAGCAGTTACCAAGGGGTCGGGTACAATGAGCAGTTCTTC.